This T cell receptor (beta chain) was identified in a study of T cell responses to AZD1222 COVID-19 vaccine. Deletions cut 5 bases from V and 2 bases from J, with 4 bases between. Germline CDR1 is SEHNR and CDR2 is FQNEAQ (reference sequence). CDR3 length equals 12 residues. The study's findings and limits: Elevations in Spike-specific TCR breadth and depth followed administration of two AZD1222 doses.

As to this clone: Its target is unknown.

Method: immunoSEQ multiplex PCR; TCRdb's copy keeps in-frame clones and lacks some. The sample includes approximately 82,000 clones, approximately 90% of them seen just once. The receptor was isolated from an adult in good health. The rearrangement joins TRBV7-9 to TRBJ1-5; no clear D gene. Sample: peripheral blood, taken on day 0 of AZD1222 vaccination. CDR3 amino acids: CASSRGNQPQHF. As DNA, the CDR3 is TGTGCCAGCAGCCGCGGCAATCAGCCCCAGCATTTT.